This T cell receptor (beta chain) is from a study of blood T cell repertoires in COVID-19. Sequencing used immunoSEQ multiplex PCR; TCRdb keeps in-frame clones, though not all of them. This repertoire shows 150,000 to 200,000 clones, about 88% found once; its top ten account for less than 0.85%. The CDR3 extends over 15 amino acids. With V trimmed by 3 bases and J by 4 bases, 6 bases remained unmatched. Germline V CDR1 and CDR2: SGHAT, FQNNGV. The TCR sequence derives from a woman aged 18-29 years who had recovered from COVID-19. The chain uses TRBV11-2 and TRBJ2-7; 10 bases match TRBD2. Sequenced material: PBMCs or T cells enriched from blood (not recorded which). The CDR3 sequence: CASSFGLAAVYEQYF. The CDR3 bases are TGTGCCAGCAGCTTCGGACTAGCGGCGGTTTACGAGCAGTACTTC.